This T cell receptor (beta chain) comes out of a study of blood T cell repertoires in COVID-19. Study in general: T cells, B-cell-depleted T cells, or PBMCs provided the cDNA or gDNA that served as material.

Under the authors' procedure: Scientists estimated how many nucleated cells there were by amplifying reference gene primers. Clones were read by immunoSEQ multiplex PCR, and TCRdb kept only the in-frame ones, dropping some. For V, J and clone size, that table is used; D and trimming come from the DNA. The sample contains approximately 70,000 clones, roughly 91% of which appear only once. The CDR3 covers 14 residues. CDR1 and CDR2 from the germline V gene are SGHNT and YYREEE (reference sequence). The V and J ends lost 7 bases and 7 bases respectively, with 21 bases between them. The sequenced sample consisted of peripheral blood. This sequence was found in a human donor in a cohort sampled during active COVID-19. J is TRBJ2-7 and V is TRBV5-4; no firm D call. CDR3 sequence: CASARGASEREQYF. In DNA form, the CDR3 reads TGTGCCAGCGCCCGAGGAGCTAGTGAGAGAGAGCAGTACTTC.